The subject of this entry is one T cell receptor beta chain. Its antigen is unknown. Trimming removed 3 bases from V and 4 bases from J, with 9 bases in between. The CDR3 extends over 13 amino acids. Per germline, CDR1 KGHSH and CDR2 LQKENI. This sample is part of a study of beta chain features in type 1 diabetes. Study details: No age, gender or cell yield differences were seen between patients and healthy donors.

TCRB transcripts that were expressed got sequenced, as all of the isolated RNA had been reverse transcribed. Assay: immunoSEQ multiplex PCR; the TCRdb copy retains only in-frame clones and omits some. The table includes under 450,000 clones, 14% detected once. General observations from the study: PCR could preferentially amplify shorter templates, alike in patients and controls.

Input material: naive CD4+ T cells from blood. This TCR was recovered from a man aged 30 to 39 in good health. The V call is TRBV18, the J call TRBJ2-5; D gene uncertain. The CDR3 here is CASSPRATETQYF. As DNA, the CDR3 is TGTGCCAGCTCACCTCGGGCCACAGAGACCCAGTACTTC.